Listed here are 25 T cell receptor beta chains from one sample, sequenced in a study of T cell responses to AZD1222 COVID-19 vaccine. Sequencing used immunoSEQ multiplex PCR; TCRdb keeps in-frame clones, though not all of them. The data show under 130,000 clones, 88% seen once. This specimen was peripheral blood, taken on day 0 of AZD1222 vaccination. The receptors were gathered from an adult in good health.

V and J are TRBV7-8 and TRBJ2-2, with D uncertain. The CDR3 runs 15 residues. The V gene's germline CDR1 is SGHVS and CDR2 FQNEAQ. Trimming cost V 1 base and J 0 bases, with 6 bases left between them. This chain's CDR3 is CASSLEEPNTGELFF. As DNA, the CDR3 is TGTGCCAGCAGCTTAGAAGAGCCGAACACCGGGGAGCTGTTTTTT.

This chain links TRBV4-1 with TRBJ1-3; unclear D gene. V lost 5 bases, J lost 2 bases, and 13 bases lay in between. CDR3 length: 15 residues. CDR1 is MGHRA and CDR2 is YSYEKL in the germline V gene. CDR3 amino acids: CASSGVRTTGNTIYF. The CDR3 DNA reads as TGCGCCAGCAGCGGGGTGAGGACGACTGGAAACACCATATATTTT.

The rearrangement uses TRBV11-2 and TRBJ2-2, with D uncertain. There are 12 residues in the CDR3. V lost 2 bases and J 6 bases, leaving 4 bases between the germline ends. Germline CDR1 is SGHAT and CDR2 is FQNNGV. DNA of the CDR3: TGTGCCAGCAGCTTACCCCCCGGGGAGCTGTTTTTT. Residues: CASSLPPGELFF.

The chain employs TRBV7-9 and TRBJ2-3; D gene unclear. Germline V CDR1 and CDR2: SEHNR, FQNEAQ (reference sequence). V was cut by 1 base and J by 2 bases, with 13 bases left in between. The CDR3 is 16 residues long. Here the CDR3 reads CASSLGGGSATDTQYF. CDR3 DNA sequence: TGTGCCAGCAGCTTAGGAGGTGGGTCTGCCACAGATACGCAGTATTTT.

The rearrangement links TRBV19 to TRBJ1-4; D gene ambiguous. Looked up from germline, CDR1 is LNHDA and CDR2 is SQIVND (reference sequence). Trimming pared 1 base from V and 2 bases from J, leaving 11 bases between. The CDR3 is made up of 16 amino acids. This chain's CDR3 is CASSIGGGRTNEKLFF. In DNA form, the CDR3 reads TGTGCCAGTAGTATAGGGGGAGGTCGTACTAATGAAAAACTGTTTTTT. Filled out from reference TRBV19 and TRBJ1-4, the complete variable domain reads DGGITQSPKYLFRKEGQNVTLSCEQNLNHDAMYWYRQDPGQGLRLIYYSQIVNDFQKGDIAEGYSVSREKKESFPLTVTSAQKNPTAFYLCASSIGGGRTNEKLFFGSGTQLSVL.

The chain recombines TRBV6-2 or TRBV6-3 with TRBJ1-6, with a weak D call TRBD1 (5 bases). The CDR3 runs 15 residues. CDR1 and CDR2 (germline): MNHEY, SVGEGT. Trimming left V 0 bases short and J 9 bases short, with 12 bases between. This CDR3 is CASSYSPGFSSPLHF. Written as DNA, the CDR3 is TGTGCCAGCAGTTACTCGCCAGGGTTTTCTTCACCCCTCCACTTT.

J is TRBJ2-7 and V is TRBV19, with 8 positions matching TRBD1. J lost 0 bases, V lost 1 base, and 2 bases had no gene match. CDR3 length equals 15 residues. Germline lookup yields CDR1 LNHDA and CDR2 SQIVND (reference sequence). CDR3 bases: TGTGCCAGTAGTATAGGGACAGGGAGCTCCTACGAGCAGTACTTC. The encoded protein is CASSIGTGSSYEQYF.

The gene calls are TRBV14 and TRBJ1-2, with TRBD1 as a possible D gene (6 bases). The CDR3 totals 17 residues. CDR1 and CDR2 (germline): SGHDN, FVKESK. The V end lost 1 base, the J end lost 1 base, and 16 bases lay between the germline ends. The CDR3 DNA reads TGTGCCAGCAGCCAAGGGCAAACAGGGCATTTTAACTATGGCTACACCTTC. As protein: CASSQGQTGHFNYGYTF. The variable domain in full, with the rest retrieved from reference TRBV14 and TRBJ1-2, is EAGVTQFPSHSVIEKGQTVTLRCDPISGHDNLYWYRRVMGKEIKFLLHFVKESKQDESGMPNNRFLAERTGGTYSTLKVQPAELEDSGVYFCASSQGQTGHFNYGYTFGSGTRLTVV.

The chain links TRBV6-2 or TRBV6-3 to TRBJ2-1, with D perhaps TRBD1 (5 bases). Germline CDR1 MNHEY, CDR2 SVGEGT. There are 14 residues in the CDR3. V lost 4 bases, J lost 1 base, and 8 bases lay in between. The CDR3 protein is CASSSAGSYNEQFF. CDR3 nucleotide sequence: TGTGCCAGCAGTTCTGCAGGGTCCTACAATGAGCAGTTCTTC.

This clone turned up a few times. For the CDR3, the DNA is TGTGCCAGCAGCCAAGACGAGAATGAGCAGTTCTTC. Translation: CASSQDENEQFF. V and J are TRBV3-1 (or the pseudogene TRBV3-2) and TRBJ2-1; D gene unclear. Germline values: CDR1 LGHDT, CDR2 YNNKEL (reference sequence). The CDR3 loop spans 12 amino acids. The V end lost 0 bases, the J end lost 7 bases, and 4 bases lay between the germline ends.

This clone was picked up a small number of times. The chain combines TRBV7-2 with TRBJ2-7; perhaps D is TRBD1 or TRBD2 (5 bases each). Trimming took off 1 base at V and 0 bases at J, with 10 bases between the two ends. Looked up from germline, CDR1 is SGHTA and CDR2 is FQGNSA. The CDR3 is 15 residues long. The CDR3 DNA sequence: TGTGCCAGCAGCTTAGACTGGGGGAGCTCCTACGAGCAGTACTTC. Its protein is CASSLDWGSSYEQYF.

CDR3 sequence: CASCPQGSGANVLTF. In DNA, the CDR3 is TGTGCCAGCTGCCCTCAGGGGTCTGGGGCCAACGTCCTGACTTTC. V and J are TRBV28 and TRBJ2-6, with D tentatively TRBD1 (6 bases). There are 15 residues in the CDR3. Trimming cost V 8 bases and J 1 base, with 12 bases left between them. The V gene's germline CDR1 is MDHEN and CDR2 SYDVKM.

The genes are TRBV28 and TRBJ2-7; 8 nucleotides line up with TRBD2. V trimming: 4 bases; J trimming: 0 bases; junction bases outside the gene matches: 2. Germline V gives CDR1 MDHEN, CDR2 SYDVKM. The CDR3 runs 14 residues. Here the CDR3 reads CASSSGGSSYEQYF. In nucleotides, the CDR3 is TGTGCCAGCAGTTCGGGAGGGAGCTCCTACGAGCAGTACTTC.

The chain couples TRBV6-6 to TRBJ2-7; 10 positions agree with TRBD2. This CDR3 has 17 residues. The germline V gene has CDR1 MNHNY and CDR2 SVGAGI (reference sequence). The J segment lost 2 bases and the V segment lost 5 bases, leaving 12 bases of the junction unmatched. CDR3: CASSLRSTSGFAYEQYF. In DNA form, the CDR3 reads TGTGCCAGCAGTCTCAGATCGACTAGCGGGTTTGCCTACGAGCAGTACTTC.

The chain carries TRBV28 and TRBJ2-6; 7 bases fit TRBD1. This CDR3 has 15 residues. The V gene end was trimmed by 4 bases and the J gene end by 2 bases; junction bases not matched to a gene: 2. Germline-derived CDR1 and CDR2 are MDHEN and SYDVKM. Written as DNA, the CDR3 is TGTGCCAGCAGTTCGACAGGGACTGGGGCCAACGTCCTGACTTTC. As protein: CASSSTGTGANVLTF.

V and J are TRBV5-1 and TRBJ2-2, with 8 bases fitting TRBD1. CDR3 length: 14 residues. Germline assignment: CDR1 SGHRS and CDR2 YFSETQ. Unmatched junction bases numbered 6, after V lost 3 bases and J lost 8 bases. CDR3 in DNA: TGCGCCAGCAGCTCCAGACAGGGGTCTGGGGAGCTGTTTTTT. Translating gives CASSSRQGSGELFF. Supplemented by reference TRBV5-1 and TRBJ2-2, the full variable domain reads KAGVTQTPRYLIKTRGQQVTLSCSPISGHRSVSWYQQTPGQGLQFLFEYFSETQRNKGNFPGRFSGRQFSNSRSEMNVSTLELGDSALYLCASSSRQGSGELFFGEGSRLTVL.

This clone was seen more than once but under ten times. V is TRBV7-2 and J is TRBJ2-2; 7 positions match TRBD1. Trimming took 5 bases from V and 1 from J; bases not matched to a gene: 1. This CDR3 contains 14 residues. Germline-derived CDR1 and CDR2 are SGHTA and FQGNSA. The CDR3 region is CASSRTGNTGELFF. The CDR3 DNA reads TGTGCCAGCAGCCGGACAGGGAACACCGGGGAGCTGTTTTTT.

Written as DNA, the CDR3 is TGTGCCAGCAGACCGAGGAACTTTGGACTAGCGGGACACTACGAGCAGTACTTC. Protein: CASRPRNFGLAGHYEQYF. The chain uses TRBV28 and TRBJ2-7; TRBD2 matches 12 bases. V dropped 6 bases and J dropped 3; count of bases not matched to a gene: 15. Germline-derived CDR1 and CDR2 are MDHEN and SYDVKM. The CDR3 covers 18 residues. The variable domain in full, with the rest retrieved from reference TRBV28 and TRBJ2-7, is DVKVTQSSRYLVKRTGEKVFLECVQDMDHENMFWYRQDPGLGLRLIYFSYDVKMKEKGDIPEGYSVSREKKERFSLILESASTNQTSMYLCASRPRNFGLAGHYEQYFGPGTRLTVT.

The chain has TRBV9 and TRBJ1-6; no clear D. Germline V gene data show CDR1 as SGDLS and CDR2 as YYNGEE. The CDR3 contains 16 residues. V lost 0 bases and J lost 7, with 14 bases in between. This CDR3 is CASSVGASALNSPLHF. CDR3 nucleotides: TGTGCCAGCAGCGTAGGGGCCTCTGCTTTAAATTCACCCCTCCACTTT.

The genes are TRBV6-5 and TRBJ1-5, with D unclear. This CDR3 spans 14 amino acids. Trimming cost V 5 bases and J 2 bases, with 10 bases left between them. Germline V gives CDR1 MNHEY, CDR2 SVGAGI. The CDR3 sequence is CASSIFKGNQPQHF. The CDR3 nucleotides read TGTGCCAGCAGTATCTTTAAGGGCAATCAGCCCCAGCATTTT.

The table lists this clone with a count of one. The rearrangement links TRBV6-2 or TRBV6-3 to TRBJ2-1; no reliable D call. The length of the CDR3 is 16 residues. Trimming took off 3 bases at V and 0 bases at J, with 12 bases between the two ends. Germline CDR1 is MNHEY and CDR2 is SVGEGT. CDR3 residues: CASSYLVGDSYNEQFF. As DNA, the CDR3 is TGTGCCAGCAGTTATTTGGTAGGAGACTCCTACAATGAGCAGTTCTTC.

V usage is TRBV28 and J usage is TRBJ2-7; D remains unclear. This CDR3 has 11 amino acids. V was cut by 3 bases and J by 5 bases, with 5 bases left in between. The germline CDR1 and CDR2 sequences are MDHEN and SYDVKM. The CDR3 DNA is TGTGCCAGCAGTTTTTTCGACGAGCAGTACTTC. It codes for CASSFFDEQYF.

This chain links TRBV4-2 with TRBJ2-7; 7 nucleotides line up with TRBD1. Trimming at V came to 1 base and at J to 4 bases, leaving 4 bases not matched to a gene. The CDR3 is 14 residues long. CDR1 and CDR2 (germline): LGHNA, YNFKEQ. The CDR3 region is CASSQGGQSYEQYF. In DNA, the CDR3 is TGTGCCAGCAGCCAAGGGGGACAGAGTTACGAGCAGTACTTC.

This chain joins TRBV29-1 and TRBJ1-1, with D possibly matching TRBD1 (5 bases). CDR1 is SQVTM and CDR2 is ANQGSEA in the germline V gene. V was pared by 6 bases and J by 5 bases, with 16 bases between. This CDR3 contains 13 residues. This CDR3 is CSVSLGGRTEAFF. In DNA, the CDR3 is TGCAGCGTCTCCCTGGGGGGTAGGACTGAAGCTTTCTTT.

This clone appeared once. This chain connects TRBV27 to TRBJ2-3; no reliable D call. The V end lost 0 bases, the J end lost 3 bases, and 10 bases lay between the germline ends. Germline loops: CDR1 MNHEY, CDR2 SMNVEV (reference sequence). The length of the CDR3 is 15 residues. In DNA form, the CDR3 reads TGTGCCAGCAGTTTATCTAGTTATGAGACAGATACGCAGTATTTT. Translating gives CASSLSSYETDTQYF.